This is a list of T cell receptor beta chains from one sample in a study of regulatory T cells in long-lasting Graves disease. TCRdb itself ran the multiplex PCR reads through MiXCR, one entry per CDR3 protein. In the table there are roughly 500,000 distinct CDR3 sequences, 13% of which are singletons. This sample also belongs to another study, concerning T cells in Graves' hyperthyroidism and ophthalmopathy.

Material: peripheral blood mononuclear cells (PBMCs), obtained at new diagnosis, from a patient treated with antithyroid drugs. These receptors were obtained from a man younger than 45 with Graves disease. CDR3s include the opening cysteine and the closing phenylalanine or tryptophan. A D gene is named only where the DNA matches it firmly. Not every row has a clone size; where given, it reads once, few, many or a size class.

j_call,v_call,clone_size,d_call,cdr3_nt,cdr3_aa
TRBJ2-2,TRBV24-1,NA,NA,TGTGCCACCAGTGCCGGATTCGGTACCGGGGAGCTGTTTTTT,CATSAGFGTGELFF
TRBJ2-7,TRBV2,NA,NA,TGTGCCAGCGTGAGTAGACACTACGAGCAGTACTTC,CASVSRHYEQYF
TRBJ1-2,TRBV4-1,NA,NA,TGCGCCAGCAGCCAACACCAGACTGGCTACACCTTC,CASSQHQTGYTF
TRBJ2-1,TRBV19,many,NA,TGTGCCAGTAGTATGGGGACAAACAATGAGCAGTTCTTC,CASSMGTNNEQFF
TRBJ1-1,TRBV27,many,TRBD1,TGTGCCAGCAGCAAGGACAGGGTACCCCGACACACTGAAGCTTTCTTT,CASSKDRVPRHTEAFF
TRBJ1-1,TRBV19,few,TRBD1,TGTGCCAGTAGCAAAGGATACAGGGGAGGCAACACTGAAGCTTTCTTT,CASSKGYRGGNTEAFF
TRBJ2-1,TRBV18,many,TRBD1,TGTGCCAGCTCACCTCCCGGGACAGGGCAGCAGTTCTTC,CASSPPGTGQQFF
TRBJ2-7,TRBV7-9,many,TRBD2,TGTGCCAGCAGCCAATCTAGCGGGAGAGGTATTTACGAGCAGTACTTC,CASSQSSGRGIYEQYF
TRBJ2-1,TRBV19,many,TRBD2,TGTGCCAGTAGTCCCGGGACTAGCGGGATCATAAGCTCCTACAATGAGCAGTTCTTC,CASSPGTSGIISSYNEQFF
TRBJ2-5,TRBV14,NA,NA,TGTGCCAGCAGCCAAGTATACCAAGAGACCCAGTACTTC,CASSQVYQETQYF
TRBJ2-7,TRBV20-1,many,NA,TGCAGTGCTAGGCCTAGAGGAACTAGTAACGAGCAGTACTTC,CSARPRGTSNEQYF
TRBJ2-1,TRBV7-2,many,NA,TGTGCCAGCAGGGTAGCCTCTCCAAGCTGGGATGAGCAGTTCTTC,CASRVASPSWDEQFF
TRBJ1-5,TRBV20-1,NA,NA,TGCAGTGCTAGTGTGGGAGGAGGCAATCAGCCCCAGCATTTT,CSASVGGGNQPQHF
TRBJ2-5,TRBV20-1,NA,NA,TGCAGTGCTAGAGGTCCACAGCAGGGGATTGTGACCCAGTACTTC,CSARGPQQGIVTQYF
TRBJ1-4,TRBV15,many,NA,TGTGCCACCAGCAGCGGGATAGCTAATGAAAAACTGTTTTTT,CATSSGIANEKLFF
TRBJ2-7,TRBV6-1,many,NA,TGTGCCAGCAGCTCTTCGGGCATGGGCTACGAGCAGTACTTC,CASSSSGMGYEQYF
TRBJ2-7,TRBV6-1,many,NA,TGTGCCAGCAACACTAACGGGCTATCCCCCTACGAGCAGTACTTC,CASNTNGLSPYEQYF
TRBJ1-1,TRBV6-2/TRBV6-3,many,TRBD1,TGTGCCAGCAGTGGTCGACAGGGTAACACTGAAGCTTTCTTT,CASSGRQGNTEAFF
TRBJ1-4,TRBV6-1,many,TRBD1,TGTGCCAGCAGATGGGGACAGAGCAATGAAAAACTGTTTTTT,CASRWGQSNEKLFF
TRBJ2-3,TRBV11-2,many,NA,TGTGCCAGCAGCCTTAGACTCGACACAGATACGCAGTATTTT,CASSLRLDTDTQYF
TRBJ2-2,TRBV15,many,TRBD2,TGTGCCACCAGCGCTAGCGGGAGTTCTGGGGAGCTGTTTTTT,CATSASGSSGELFF
TRBJ1-2,TRBV3-1,NA,NA,TGTGCCAGCAGCCACAGGACAGCGAACTATGGCTACACCTTC,CASSHRTANYGYTF
TRBJ1-1,TRBV13,NA,NA,TGTGCCAGCAGCGGCTACAGGGCCCTGAACACTGAAGCTGTCTTT,CASSGYRALNTEAVF
TRBJ1-1,TRBV5-1,many,NA,TGCGCCAGCAGGCCCCAGGGGTCGAACACTGAAGCTTTCTTT,CASRPQGSNTEAFF
TRBJ1-2,TRBV5-1,NA,NA,TGCGCCAGCAGCGGTGGCGGGACACTTTATGGCTACACCTTC,CASSGGGTLYGYTF
TRBJ2-3,TRBV12-5,many,NA,TGTGCTAGTGGTTTGCCCGACCTCGTACTTTACACAGATACGCAGTATTTT,CASGLPDLVLYTDTQYF
TRBJ2-7,TRBV18,few,NA,TGTGCCAGCTCACCGTCGCAGGGGCGCCCGGATTCCTACGAGCAGTACTTC,CASSPSQGRPDSYEQYF
TRBJ2-5,TRBV27,many,TRBD2,TGTGCCAGCGGGACGAACGGGGGGATTAGAGAGACCCAGTACTTC,CASGTNGGIRETQYF
TRBJ2-1,TRBV19,NA,NA,TGTGCCACCAAAATCAAGGCAGGGTTCTCACCAGGTGAGCAGTTCTTC,CATKIKAGFSPGEQFF
TRBJ2-7,TRBV29-1,NA,NA,TGCAGCGTTGTGGTCCCCCAGGCCCCCTTGTACGAGCAGTACTTC,CSVVVPQAPLYEQYF
TRBJ2-7,TRBV19,few,NA,TGTGCCAGTAACCGTGGGGGCGAGCAGTACTTC,CASNRGGEQYF
TRBJ2-2,TRBV3-1,NA,NA,TGTGCCAGCAGCCAAGTGTCGGGGGATGTCACCGGGGAGCTGTTTTTT,CASSQVSGDVTGELFF
TRBJ1-1,TRBV20-1,many,NA,TGCAGTGCTCGGGTCTTCGTGGGGAACACTGAAGCTTTCTTT,CSARVFVGNTEAFF
TRBJ1-1,TRBV15,many,NA,TGTGCCACCAGCAGCCGGGCCTCTGAAGCTTTCTTT,CATSSRASEAFF
TRBJ1-4,TRBV11-2,many,NA,TGTGCCAGCAGCTTATCCAGGCTACCTAATGAAAAACTGTTTTTT,CASSLSRLPNEKLFF
TRBJ1-5,TRBV5-6,many,NA,TGTGCCAGCAGCTTGGACCCTGGACCCCAGCATTTT,CASSLDPGPQHF
TRBJ1-2,TRBV24-1,many,TRBD1,TGTGCCACCAGTGATATCGGACAGGGCGCGGGCTACACCTTC,CATSDIGQGAGYTF
TRBJ1-3,TRBV20-1,NA,TRBD1,TGCAGTGCTAGAGGCGCCGGGACAGGGGTCTCTGGAAACACCATATATTTT,CSARGAGTGVSGNTIYF
TRBJ2-5,TRBV11-2,many,TRBD2,TGTGCCAGCAGCCTAGGACTAGCGAAAGAGACCCAGTACTTC,CASSLGLAKETQYF
TRBJ2-3,TRBV7-8,many,NA,TGTGCCAGCGGGTTGGGAGCGGATACGCAGTATTTT,CASGLGADTQYF
TRBJ1-1,TRBV2,many,NA,TGTGCCAGCACCTATTCACAGGGAGAAGCTTTCTTT,CASTYSQGEAFF
TRBJ2-2,TRBV29-1,many,NA,TGCAGCGTGGCTAGCTCCGGGGAGCTGTTTTTT,CSVASSGELFF
TRBJ2-4,TRBV7-6,NA,NA,TGTGCCAGCAGCTTAGATAGCGGAATAGCCAAAAACATTCAGTACTTC,CASSLDSGIAKNIQYF
TRBJ2-7,TRBV5-1,many,TRBD2,TGCGCCAGCAGCTTGGTACTAGCGGGAACGAACGAGCAGTACTTC,CASSLVLAGTNEQYF
TRBJ1-2,TRBV25-1,NA,TRBD1,TGTGCCAGCAGTGATTTGGACAGGGGGCCCAAAGGCTACACCTTC,CASSDLDRGPKGYTF
TRBJ2-1,TRBV27,NA,TRBD1,TGTGCCAGCAGTGATTCCGGGACAGGGTCTAGGCATGAGCAGTTCTTC,CASSDSGTGSRHEQFF
TRBJ2-7,TRBV18,few,NA,TGTGCCAGCTCATCGGGGACCTTAAACTCCTACGAGCAGTACTTC,CASSSGTLNSYEQYF
TRBJ2-2,TRBV6-4,NA,NA,TGTGCCAGCAGTTACGCCTCCGGGACTTCGGCCACCGGGGAGCTGTTTTTT,CASSYASGTSATGELFF
TRBJ2-4,TRBV5-1,NA,TRBD1,TGCGCCAGCAGCAGTCGGACAGGGTGGGACATTCAGTACTTC,CASSSRTGWDIQYF
TRBJ2-5,TRBV11-2,many,NA,TGTGCCAGCAGCTTAGGACCAGCAGGGGAGACCCAGTACTTC,CASSLGPAGETQYF
TRBJ2-7,TRBV5-1,NA,TRBD2,TGCGCCAGCAGCTCTACCGGGAGGCCCTCCGCCTACGAGCAGTACTTC,CASSSTGRPSAYEQYF
TRBJ2-3,TRBV7-3,many,NA,TGTGCCAGCAGCCGTTCTGGGGTGACAGATACGCAGTATTTT,CASSRSGVTDTQYF